The T cell receptor beta chain under discussion was sequenced for a study of CD8 T cells in Susac syndrome. In the case of this clonotype: A junction end diverges from the germline sequence, so it may reflect a read error.

Random hexamers were used to reverse transcribe an amount of roughly 0.5 to 1 ug RNA. TCRdb re-called the immunoSEQ multiplex PCR reads with MiXCR, one entry per CDR3 protein. The sample has approximately 80,000 distinct CDR3 sequences; 94% are singletons. Germline lookup yields CDR1 MNHEY and CDR2 SMNVEV (reference sequence). This CDR3 is 13 amino acids long. The J gene is TRBJ1-2, the V gene TRBV27; no clear D. Sequenced input: CD8+ T cells from PBMCs. The clonotype originates from a human donor with Susac syndrome. The CDR3 DNA sequence: TGTGCCAGCAGTTTATCATCGCAAACTCTGTTCGCCTTC. The encoded protein is CASSLSSQTLFAF.